This T cell receptor beta chain appears in the sequencing data of a study of cytomegalovirus exposure and HLA in healthy donors. PCR employed 60 Vbeta and 13 Jbeta primers. The data were produced by immunoSEQ multiplex PCR, yet TCRdb's version contains in-frame clones alone and is incomplete. Among over 130,000 clones listed, about 76% were seen once. Regarding the study as a whole: Specificity of a few CMV-associated chains for CMV antigens was verified in vitro. A missense DCLRE1C variant was associated with V- and J-gene trimming of TCR beta chains in a later analysis, and an independent cohort replicated the association. An analysis done earlier found most TCR beta V segments productive about 90% or about 30% of the time. Further analysis, carried out later, found HLA-associated TCR beta chains more clonally expanded than equally common other chains.

Regarding this clone: Its antigen remains unidentified.

Sequencing was done on a sample of PBMCs. The sequence was collected from a human donor in good health.

The CDR3 DNA reads TGTGCCAGCATCGGCGTGCATGGGGCAGGCCTGGGCACTGAAGCTTTCTTT. It translates to CASIGVHGAGLGTEAFF. The V and J genes are TRBV27 and TRBJ1-1; D might be TRBD1 (5 bases). V was shortened by 7 bases and J by 4 bases, with 25 bases between the two germline ends. Germline V CDR1 and CDR2: MNHEY, SMNVEV (reference sequence). The CDR3 runs 17 residues.